This is a list of T cell receptor beta chains from one sample in a study of blood T cell repertoires in COVID-19. Here immunoSEQ multiplex PCR was the method, and the copy in TCRdb shows in-frame clones only, minus some. The sample shows roughly 320,000 clones, roughly nine tenths of them seen only once. Sequencing used peripheral blood. These receptors were collected from a woman between 25 and 40 years old with COVID-19, enrolled during active disease. CDR3s include the opening cysteine and the closing phenylalanine or tryptophan.

TRBV6-2/TRBV6-3,TRBJ2-3,CASSPRQVVTDTQYF
TRBV10-3,TRBJ2-1,CAISQTSGGRNEQFF
TRBV6-5,TRBJ2-1,CASSGQGISNEQFF
TRBV6-6,TRBJ1-5,CASSRTGLSNQPQHF
TRBV9,TRBJ1-2,CASSANYQSYYGYTF
TRBV11-3,TRBJ1-3,CASSLVADTIYF
TRBV7-8,TRBJ1-3,CASSNQLGDTIYF
TRBV4-1,TRBJ1-5,CASSQEDARQPQHF
TRBV6-5,TRBJ1-2,CASSRTGLEGYTF
TRBV18,TRBJ2-2,CASSPRLAGTNTGELFF
TRBV18,TRBJ2-2,CASSRTGDGTGELFF
TRBV21-1,TRBJ1-1,CASSQGNSPKYGTEAFF
TRBV24-1,TRBJ2-5,CATSDIGQGMRETQYF
TRBV19,TRBJ1-3,CASSIITGNTIYF
TRBV29-1,TRBJ1-1,CSVRTGLGTEAFF
TRBV5-4,TRBJ1-1,CASSRQNTEAFF
TRBV6-5,TRBJ1-1,CASSYSAGTGQGAFF
TRBV19,TRBJ1-6,CASRTGNAPLHF
TRBV25-1,TRBJ1-2,CASRQTGANYGYTF
TRBV5-5,TRBJ1-6,CASSLVVQGRNSPLHF
TRBV5-1,TRBJ1-5,CASSLAPDRGNQPQHF
TRBV6-4,TRBJ1-6,CASRRDGENSPLHF
TRBV24-1,TRBJ2-1,CATSDSERGLYNEQFF
TRBV4-2,TRBJ2-1,CASSQEGASNEQFF
TRBV6-5,TRBJ1-5,CASSRGQTNQPQHF
TRBV5-1,TRBJ1-6,CAGSFGGGGLDSPLHF
TRBV6-5,TRBJ1-1,CASQGGREAFF
TRBV19,TRBJ1-6,CASTDSDRNSPLHF
TRBV3-1/TRBV3-2,TRBJ2-5,CASSQVSSASAVLQETQYF
TRBV19,TRBJ1-2,CASSIGIEDRVNYGYTF
TRBV6-1,TRBJ1-5,CASSVQGRWGNQPQHF
TRBV4-1,TRBJ2-3,CASSQEASRGGIWTDTQYF
TRBV2,TRBJ2-5,CASSELGTDQETQYF
TRBV24-1,TRBJ2-1,CATSDSGLAQEQFF
TRBV5-5,TRBJ2-7,CASSPGGAYEQYF
TRBV7-2,TRBJ1-6,CASIPGGANSPLHF
TRBV7-2,TRBJ1-4,CASSFRSGQWEKLFF